The entry below describes one T cell receptor (beta chain). Participant-given clinical history determined each cohort assignment. From germline, CDR1 is GTSNPN and CDR2 SVGIG (reference sequence). This CDR3 comprises 14 residues. Trimming removed 3 bases from V and 7 bases from J; junction bases left unmatched: 4. The data are from a study of blood T cell repertoires in COVID-19. Per the original data handling: Amplification of reference gene primers provided the estimated nucleated cell counts. The repertoire was sequenced with immunoSEQ multiplex PCR; TCRdb's copy has only in-frame clones and lacks some. V and J calls and clone size are copied from that table; D and trimming were computed from the DNA. The repertoire holds approximately 220,000 clones, with around 85% as singletons.

Sequencing was done on a sample of PBMCs or T cells enriched from blood (not recorded which). J is TRBJ1-6 and V is TRBV30, with 9 positions matching TRBD1. The receptor was isolated from a man aged 35 to 55 who had recovered from COVID-19. The DNA of the CDR3 is TGTGCCTGGAGGGACAGGGGTTGGAATTCACCCCTCCACTTT. Translation: CAWRDRGWNSPLHF.